This record covers a single TCR beta chain. What it recognizes is unknown. The entry originates in a study of identical twins. General study findings and limits: One should note that invariant MAIT and iNKT cells could partly confound zero-insertion analyses. Twin pairs had excess sharing that was weaker in beta out-of-frame sequences.

Germline V CDR1 and CDR2: SEHNR, FQNEAQ (reference sequence). The length of the CDR3 is 12 residues. V was cut by 9 bases and J by 0 bases, with 8 bases left in between. Healthy Caucasians supplied all donations. TCRdb called the 5' RACE reads again in MiXCR, with one record for every CDR3 protein. The sample holds 1,800,000 or so distinct CDR3 sequences, about 32% seen once. This receptor was taken from a newborn girl in good health. Sequenced material: cord blood. This rearrangement joins TRBV7-9 to TRBJ1-2; TRBD1 might be the D (6 bases). This CDR3 is CASGTTNYGYTF. The CDR3 DNA sequence: TGTGCCAGTGGGACAACTAACTATGGCTACACCTTC.